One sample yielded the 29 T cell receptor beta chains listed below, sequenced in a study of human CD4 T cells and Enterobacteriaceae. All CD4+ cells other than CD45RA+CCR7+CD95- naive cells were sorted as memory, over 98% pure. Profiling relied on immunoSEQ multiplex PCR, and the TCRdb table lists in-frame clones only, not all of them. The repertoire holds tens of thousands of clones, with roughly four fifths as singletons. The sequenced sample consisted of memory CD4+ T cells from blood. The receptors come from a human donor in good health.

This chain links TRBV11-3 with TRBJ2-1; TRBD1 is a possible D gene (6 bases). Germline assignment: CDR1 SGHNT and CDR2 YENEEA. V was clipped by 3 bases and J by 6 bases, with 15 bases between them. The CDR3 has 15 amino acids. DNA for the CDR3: TGTGCCAGCAGCTTTACAGGGATTGGCGTCAATGAGCAGTTCTTC. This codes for CASSFTGIGVNEQFF.

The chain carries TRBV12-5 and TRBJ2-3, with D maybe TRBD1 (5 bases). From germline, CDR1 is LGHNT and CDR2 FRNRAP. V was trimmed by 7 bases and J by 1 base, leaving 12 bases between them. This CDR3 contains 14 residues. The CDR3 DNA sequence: TGTGCTAGTGCCATTCAAGGGGGCACAGATACGCAGTATTTT. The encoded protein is CASAIQGGTDTQYF.

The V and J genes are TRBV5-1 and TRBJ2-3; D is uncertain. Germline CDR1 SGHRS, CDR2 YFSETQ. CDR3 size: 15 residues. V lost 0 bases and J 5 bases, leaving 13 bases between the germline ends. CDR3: CASSLGSGTQDTQYF. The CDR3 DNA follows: TGCGCCAGCAGCTTGGGGTCGGGCACCCAAGATACGCAGTATTTT. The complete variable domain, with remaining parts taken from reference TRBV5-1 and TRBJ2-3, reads KAGVTQTPRYLIKTRGQQVTLSCSPISGHRSVSWYQQTPGQGLQFLFEYFSETQRNKGNFPGRFSGRQFSNSRSEMNVSTLELGDSALYLCASSLGSGTQDTQYFGPGTRLTVL.

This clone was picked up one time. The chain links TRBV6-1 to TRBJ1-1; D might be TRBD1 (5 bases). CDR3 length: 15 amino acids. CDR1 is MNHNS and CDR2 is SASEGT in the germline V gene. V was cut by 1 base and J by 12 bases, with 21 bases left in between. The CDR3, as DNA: TGTGCCAGCAGTGAAGTCGGGGCACAGGAGTCGATAACTTTCTTT. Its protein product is CASSEVGAQESITFF.

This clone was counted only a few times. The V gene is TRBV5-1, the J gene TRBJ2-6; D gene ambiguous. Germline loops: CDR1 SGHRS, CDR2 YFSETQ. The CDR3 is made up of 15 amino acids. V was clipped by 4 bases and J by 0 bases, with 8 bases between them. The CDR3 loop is CASSTQDSGANVLTF. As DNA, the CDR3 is TGCGCCAGCAGCACGCAGGACTCTGGGGCCAACGTCCTGACTTTC.

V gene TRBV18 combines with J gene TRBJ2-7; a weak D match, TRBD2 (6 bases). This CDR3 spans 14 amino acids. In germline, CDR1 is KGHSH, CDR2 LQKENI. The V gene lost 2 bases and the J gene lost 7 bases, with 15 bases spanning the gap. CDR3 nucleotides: TGTGCCAGCTCACCAGGGGGAGGTTTCGTGGAGCAGTACTTC. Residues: CASSPGGGFVEQYF.

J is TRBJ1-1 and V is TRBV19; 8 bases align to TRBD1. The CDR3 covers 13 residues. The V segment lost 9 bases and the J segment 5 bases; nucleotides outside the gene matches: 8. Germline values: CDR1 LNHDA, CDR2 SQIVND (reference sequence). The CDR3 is CASRDRLLTEAFF. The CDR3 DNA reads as TGTGCCAGCCGGGACAGGTTATTAACTGAAGCTTTCTTT.

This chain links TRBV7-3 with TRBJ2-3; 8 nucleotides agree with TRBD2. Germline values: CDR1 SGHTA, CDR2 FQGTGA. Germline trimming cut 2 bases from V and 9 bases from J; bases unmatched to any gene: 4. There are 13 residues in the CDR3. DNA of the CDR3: TGTGCCAGCAGCTTAGGGCGGGGGGACACGCAGTATTTT. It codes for CASSLGRGDTQYF.

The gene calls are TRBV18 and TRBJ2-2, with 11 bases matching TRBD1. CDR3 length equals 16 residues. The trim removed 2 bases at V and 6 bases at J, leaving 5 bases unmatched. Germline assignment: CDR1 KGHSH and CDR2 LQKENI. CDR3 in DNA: TGTGCCAGCTCACCAAATGGACAGGGGGCGTCCGGGGAGCTGTTTTTT. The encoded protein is CASSPNGQGASGELFF.

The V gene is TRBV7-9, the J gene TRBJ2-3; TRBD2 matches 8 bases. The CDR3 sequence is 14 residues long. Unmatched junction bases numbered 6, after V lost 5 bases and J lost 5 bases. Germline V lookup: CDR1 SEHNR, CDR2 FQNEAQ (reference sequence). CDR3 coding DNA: TGTGCCAGCAGCCTGACTAGCGTCGGAGATACGCAGTATTTT. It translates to CASSLTSVGDTQYF.

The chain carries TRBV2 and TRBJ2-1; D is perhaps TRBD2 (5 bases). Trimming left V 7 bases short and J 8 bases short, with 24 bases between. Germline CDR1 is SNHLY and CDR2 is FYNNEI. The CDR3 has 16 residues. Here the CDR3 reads CASTPTGTPASDEQFF. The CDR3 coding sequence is TGTGCCAGCACACCCACGGGAACTCCCGCCTCGGATGAGCAGTTCTTC.

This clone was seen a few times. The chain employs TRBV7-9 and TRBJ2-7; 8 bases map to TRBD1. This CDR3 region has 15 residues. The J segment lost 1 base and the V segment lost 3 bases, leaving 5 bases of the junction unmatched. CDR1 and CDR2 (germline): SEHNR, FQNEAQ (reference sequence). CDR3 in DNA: TGTGCCAGCAGCTTTAGGGGACAGGATTCCTACGAGCAGTACTTC. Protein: CASSFRGQDSYEQYF.

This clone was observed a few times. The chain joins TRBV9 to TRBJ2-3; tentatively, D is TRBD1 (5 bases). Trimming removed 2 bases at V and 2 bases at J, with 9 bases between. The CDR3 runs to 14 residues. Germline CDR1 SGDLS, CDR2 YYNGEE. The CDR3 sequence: CASSVTGYTDTQYF. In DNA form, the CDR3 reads TGTGCCAGCAGCGTTACAGGATACACAGATACGCAGTATTTT.

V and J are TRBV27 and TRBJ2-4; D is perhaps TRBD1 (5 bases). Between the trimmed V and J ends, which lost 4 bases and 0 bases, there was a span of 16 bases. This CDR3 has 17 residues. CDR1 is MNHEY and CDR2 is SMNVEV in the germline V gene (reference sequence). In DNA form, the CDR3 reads TGTGCCAGCAGTTCCCACAGGTTAACCTTAGCCAAAAACATTCAGTACTTC. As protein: CASSSHRLTLAKNIQYF.

The CDR3 region has the DNA TGTGCCAGTAAGGGACAGGTTAGTGTTGAAGCTTTCTTT. It codes for CASKGQVSVEAFF. V is TRBV21-1 and J is TRBJ1-1; the DNA was not used to check the table's D call, TRBD1. TRBV21-1 is marked as a pseudogene. The CDR3 spans 13 residues.

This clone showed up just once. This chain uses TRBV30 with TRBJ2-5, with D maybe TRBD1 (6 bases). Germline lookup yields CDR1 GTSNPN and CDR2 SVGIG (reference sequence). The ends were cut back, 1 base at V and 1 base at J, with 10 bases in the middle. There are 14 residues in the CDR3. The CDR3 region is CAWSATGTQETQYF. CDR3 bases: TGTGCCTGGAGTGCCACAGGGACCCAAGAGACCCAGTACTTC.

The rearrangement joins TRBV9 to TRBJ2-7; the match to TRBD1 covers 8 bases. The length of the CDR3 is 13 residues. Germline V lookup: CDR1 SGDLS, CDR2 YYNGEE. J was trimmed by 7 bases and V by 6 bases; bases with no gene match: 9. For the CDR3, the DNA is TGTGCCAGCACCCCGGACAGGGCGGGAGAGCAGTACTTC. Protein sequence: CASTPDRAGEQYF. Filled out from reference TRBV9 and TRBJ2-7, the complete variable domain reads DSGVTQTPKHLITATGQRVTLRCSPRSGDLSVYWYQQSLDQGLQFLIQYYNGEERAKGNILERFSAQQFPDLHSELNLSSLELGDSALYFCASTPDRAGEQYFGPGTRLTVT.

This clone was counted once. CDR3 bases: TGCAGTGCCGCGGAGAACACTGAAGCTTTCTTT. It translates to CSAAENTEAFF. The chain combines TRBV20-1 with TRBJ1-1; D call uncertain. From germline, CDR1 is DFQATT and CDR2 SNEGSKA (reference sequence). V lost 6 bases and J 1 base, leaving 6 bases between the germline ends. The CDR3 loop spans 11 amino acids.

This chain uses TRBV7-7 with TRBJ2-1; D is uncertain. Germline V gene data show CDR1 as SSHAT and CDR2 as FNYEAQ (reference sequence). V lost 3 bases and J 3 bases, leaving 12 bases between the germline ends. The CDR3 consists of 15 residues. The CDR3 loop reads CASSLDARYYNEQFF. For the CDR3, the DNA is TGTGCCAGCAGCTTGGACGCCAGATACTACAATGAGCAGTTCTTC. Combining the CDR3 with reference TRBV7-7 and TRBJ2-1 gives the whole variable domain GAGVSQSPRYKVTKRGQDVTLRCDPISSHATLYWYQQALGQGPEFLTYFNYEAQPDKSGLPSDRFSAERPEGSISTLTIQRTEQRDSAMYRCASSLDARYYNEQFFGPGTRLTVL.

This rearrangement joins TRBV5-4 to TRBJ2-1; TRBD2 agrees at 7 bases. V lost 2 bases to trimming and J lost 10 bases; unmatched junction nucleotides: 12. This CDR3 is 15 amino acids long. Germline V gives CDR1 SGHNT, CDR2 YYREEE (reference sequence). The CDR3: CASSLRVSGLSEQFF. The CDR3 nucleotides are TGTGCCAGCAGCTTAAGGGTTAGCGGGCTAAGCGAGCAGTTCTTC.

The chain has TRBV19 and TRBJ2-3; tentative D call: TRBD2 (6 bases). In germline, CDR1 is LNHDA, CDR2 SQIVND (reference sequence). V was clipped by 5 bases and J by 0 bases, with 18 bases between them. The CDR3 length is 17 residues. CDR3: CASSGSSVTASTDTQYF. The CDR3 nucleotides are TGTGCCAGTAGTGGGTCTAGCGTGACCGCTAGCACAGATACGCAGTATTTT. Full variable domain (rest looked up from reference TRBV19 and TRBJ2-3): DGGITQSPKYLFRKEGQNVTLSCEQNLNHDAMYWYRQDPGQGLRLIYYSQIVNDFQKGDIAEGYSVSREKKESFPLTVTSAQKNPTAFYLCASSGSSVTASTDTQYFGPGTRLTVL.

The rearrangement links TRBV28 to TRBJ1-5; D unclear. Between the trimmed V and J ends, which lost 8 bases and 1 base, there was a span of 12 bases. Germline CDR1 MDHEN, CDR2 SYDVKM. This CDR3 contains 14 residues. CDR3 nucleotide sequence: TGTGCCAGCGTGAGGGTGAGCAGCAATCAGCCCCAGCATTTT. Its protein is CASVRVSSNQPQHF.

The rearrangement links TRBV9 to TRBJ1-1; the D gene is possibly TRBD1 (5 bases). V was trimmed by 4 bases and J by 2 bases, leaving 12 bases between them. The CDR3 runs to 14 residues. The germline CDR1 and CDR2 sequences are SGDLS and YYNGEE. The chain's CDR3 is CASSPTVTNTEAFF. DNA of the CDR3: TGTGCCAGCAGCCCGACAGTCACCAACACTGAAGCTTTCTTT.

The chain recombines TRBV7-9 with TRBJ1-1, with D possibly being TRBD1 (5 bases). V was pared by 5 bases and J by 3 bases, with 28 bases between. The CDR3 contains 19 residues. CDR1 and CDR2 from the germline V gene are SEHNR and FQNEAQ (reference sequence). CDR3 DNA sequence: TGTGCCAGCAGCCCCCTTAGGAAAGGGTGGGGCGCGAGGGACACTGAAGCTTTCTTT. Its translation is CASSPLRKGWGARDTEAFF.

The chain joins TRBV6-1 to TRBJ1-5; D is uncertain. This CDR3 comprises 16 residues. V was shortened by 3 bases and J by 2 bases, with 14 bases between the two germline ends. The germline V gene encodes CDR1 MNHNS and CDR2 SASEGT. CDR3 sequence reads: CASSDFPGAGNQPQHF. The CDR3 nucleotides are TGTGCCAGCAGTGACTTTCCAGGCGCTGGCAATCAGCCCCAGCATTTT.

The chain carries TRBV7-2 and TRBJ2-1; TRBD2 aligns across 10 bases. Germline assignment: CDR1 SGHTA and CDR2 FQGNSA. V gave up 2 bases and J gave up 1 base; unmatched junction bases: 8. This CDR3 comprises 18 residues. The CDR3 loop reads CASSLFGLAAASYNEQFF. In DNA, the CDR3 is TGTGCCAGCAGCTTATTTGGACTAGCGGCAGCTTCCTACAATGAGCAGTTCTTC.

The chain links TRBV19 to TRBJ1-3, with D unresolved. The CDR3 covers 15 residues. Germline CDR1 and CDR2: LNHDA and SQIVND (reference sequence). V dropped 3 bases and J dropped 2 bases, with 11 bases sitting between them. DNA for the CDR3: TGTGCCAGTAGTATCGGAGGGTCGGCTGGAAACACCATATATTTT. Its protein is CASSIGGSAGNTIYF. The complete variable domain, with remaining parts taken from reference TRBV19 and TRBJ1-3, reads DGGITQSPKYLFRKEGQNVTLSCEQNLNHDAMYWYRQDPGQGLRLIYYSQIVNDFQKGDIAEGYSVSREKKESFPLTVTSAQKNPTAFYLCASSIGGSAGNTIYFGEGSWLTVV.

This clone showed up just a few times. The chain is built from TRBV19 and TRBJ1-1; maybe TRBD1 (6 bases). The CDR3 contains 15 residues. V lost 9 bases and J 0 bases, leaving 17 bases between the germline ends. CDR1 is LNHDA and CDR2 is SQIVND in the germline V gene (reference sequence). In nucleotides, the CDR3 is TGTGCCAGCCGACGACAGGAGGGATTGAACACTGAAGCTTTCTTT. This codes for CASRRQEGLNTEAFF.

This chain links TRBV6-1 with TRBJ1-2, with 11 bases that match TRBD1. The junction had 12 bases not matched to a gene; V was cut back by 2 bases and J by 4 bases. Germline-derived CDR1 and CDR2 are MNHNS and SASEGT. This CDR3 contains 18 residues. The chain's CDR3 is CASSEPGQGAAAPYGYTF. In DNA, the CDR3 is TGTGCCAGCAGTGAACCAGGACAGGGGGCGGCTGCCCCCTATGGCTACACCTTC.